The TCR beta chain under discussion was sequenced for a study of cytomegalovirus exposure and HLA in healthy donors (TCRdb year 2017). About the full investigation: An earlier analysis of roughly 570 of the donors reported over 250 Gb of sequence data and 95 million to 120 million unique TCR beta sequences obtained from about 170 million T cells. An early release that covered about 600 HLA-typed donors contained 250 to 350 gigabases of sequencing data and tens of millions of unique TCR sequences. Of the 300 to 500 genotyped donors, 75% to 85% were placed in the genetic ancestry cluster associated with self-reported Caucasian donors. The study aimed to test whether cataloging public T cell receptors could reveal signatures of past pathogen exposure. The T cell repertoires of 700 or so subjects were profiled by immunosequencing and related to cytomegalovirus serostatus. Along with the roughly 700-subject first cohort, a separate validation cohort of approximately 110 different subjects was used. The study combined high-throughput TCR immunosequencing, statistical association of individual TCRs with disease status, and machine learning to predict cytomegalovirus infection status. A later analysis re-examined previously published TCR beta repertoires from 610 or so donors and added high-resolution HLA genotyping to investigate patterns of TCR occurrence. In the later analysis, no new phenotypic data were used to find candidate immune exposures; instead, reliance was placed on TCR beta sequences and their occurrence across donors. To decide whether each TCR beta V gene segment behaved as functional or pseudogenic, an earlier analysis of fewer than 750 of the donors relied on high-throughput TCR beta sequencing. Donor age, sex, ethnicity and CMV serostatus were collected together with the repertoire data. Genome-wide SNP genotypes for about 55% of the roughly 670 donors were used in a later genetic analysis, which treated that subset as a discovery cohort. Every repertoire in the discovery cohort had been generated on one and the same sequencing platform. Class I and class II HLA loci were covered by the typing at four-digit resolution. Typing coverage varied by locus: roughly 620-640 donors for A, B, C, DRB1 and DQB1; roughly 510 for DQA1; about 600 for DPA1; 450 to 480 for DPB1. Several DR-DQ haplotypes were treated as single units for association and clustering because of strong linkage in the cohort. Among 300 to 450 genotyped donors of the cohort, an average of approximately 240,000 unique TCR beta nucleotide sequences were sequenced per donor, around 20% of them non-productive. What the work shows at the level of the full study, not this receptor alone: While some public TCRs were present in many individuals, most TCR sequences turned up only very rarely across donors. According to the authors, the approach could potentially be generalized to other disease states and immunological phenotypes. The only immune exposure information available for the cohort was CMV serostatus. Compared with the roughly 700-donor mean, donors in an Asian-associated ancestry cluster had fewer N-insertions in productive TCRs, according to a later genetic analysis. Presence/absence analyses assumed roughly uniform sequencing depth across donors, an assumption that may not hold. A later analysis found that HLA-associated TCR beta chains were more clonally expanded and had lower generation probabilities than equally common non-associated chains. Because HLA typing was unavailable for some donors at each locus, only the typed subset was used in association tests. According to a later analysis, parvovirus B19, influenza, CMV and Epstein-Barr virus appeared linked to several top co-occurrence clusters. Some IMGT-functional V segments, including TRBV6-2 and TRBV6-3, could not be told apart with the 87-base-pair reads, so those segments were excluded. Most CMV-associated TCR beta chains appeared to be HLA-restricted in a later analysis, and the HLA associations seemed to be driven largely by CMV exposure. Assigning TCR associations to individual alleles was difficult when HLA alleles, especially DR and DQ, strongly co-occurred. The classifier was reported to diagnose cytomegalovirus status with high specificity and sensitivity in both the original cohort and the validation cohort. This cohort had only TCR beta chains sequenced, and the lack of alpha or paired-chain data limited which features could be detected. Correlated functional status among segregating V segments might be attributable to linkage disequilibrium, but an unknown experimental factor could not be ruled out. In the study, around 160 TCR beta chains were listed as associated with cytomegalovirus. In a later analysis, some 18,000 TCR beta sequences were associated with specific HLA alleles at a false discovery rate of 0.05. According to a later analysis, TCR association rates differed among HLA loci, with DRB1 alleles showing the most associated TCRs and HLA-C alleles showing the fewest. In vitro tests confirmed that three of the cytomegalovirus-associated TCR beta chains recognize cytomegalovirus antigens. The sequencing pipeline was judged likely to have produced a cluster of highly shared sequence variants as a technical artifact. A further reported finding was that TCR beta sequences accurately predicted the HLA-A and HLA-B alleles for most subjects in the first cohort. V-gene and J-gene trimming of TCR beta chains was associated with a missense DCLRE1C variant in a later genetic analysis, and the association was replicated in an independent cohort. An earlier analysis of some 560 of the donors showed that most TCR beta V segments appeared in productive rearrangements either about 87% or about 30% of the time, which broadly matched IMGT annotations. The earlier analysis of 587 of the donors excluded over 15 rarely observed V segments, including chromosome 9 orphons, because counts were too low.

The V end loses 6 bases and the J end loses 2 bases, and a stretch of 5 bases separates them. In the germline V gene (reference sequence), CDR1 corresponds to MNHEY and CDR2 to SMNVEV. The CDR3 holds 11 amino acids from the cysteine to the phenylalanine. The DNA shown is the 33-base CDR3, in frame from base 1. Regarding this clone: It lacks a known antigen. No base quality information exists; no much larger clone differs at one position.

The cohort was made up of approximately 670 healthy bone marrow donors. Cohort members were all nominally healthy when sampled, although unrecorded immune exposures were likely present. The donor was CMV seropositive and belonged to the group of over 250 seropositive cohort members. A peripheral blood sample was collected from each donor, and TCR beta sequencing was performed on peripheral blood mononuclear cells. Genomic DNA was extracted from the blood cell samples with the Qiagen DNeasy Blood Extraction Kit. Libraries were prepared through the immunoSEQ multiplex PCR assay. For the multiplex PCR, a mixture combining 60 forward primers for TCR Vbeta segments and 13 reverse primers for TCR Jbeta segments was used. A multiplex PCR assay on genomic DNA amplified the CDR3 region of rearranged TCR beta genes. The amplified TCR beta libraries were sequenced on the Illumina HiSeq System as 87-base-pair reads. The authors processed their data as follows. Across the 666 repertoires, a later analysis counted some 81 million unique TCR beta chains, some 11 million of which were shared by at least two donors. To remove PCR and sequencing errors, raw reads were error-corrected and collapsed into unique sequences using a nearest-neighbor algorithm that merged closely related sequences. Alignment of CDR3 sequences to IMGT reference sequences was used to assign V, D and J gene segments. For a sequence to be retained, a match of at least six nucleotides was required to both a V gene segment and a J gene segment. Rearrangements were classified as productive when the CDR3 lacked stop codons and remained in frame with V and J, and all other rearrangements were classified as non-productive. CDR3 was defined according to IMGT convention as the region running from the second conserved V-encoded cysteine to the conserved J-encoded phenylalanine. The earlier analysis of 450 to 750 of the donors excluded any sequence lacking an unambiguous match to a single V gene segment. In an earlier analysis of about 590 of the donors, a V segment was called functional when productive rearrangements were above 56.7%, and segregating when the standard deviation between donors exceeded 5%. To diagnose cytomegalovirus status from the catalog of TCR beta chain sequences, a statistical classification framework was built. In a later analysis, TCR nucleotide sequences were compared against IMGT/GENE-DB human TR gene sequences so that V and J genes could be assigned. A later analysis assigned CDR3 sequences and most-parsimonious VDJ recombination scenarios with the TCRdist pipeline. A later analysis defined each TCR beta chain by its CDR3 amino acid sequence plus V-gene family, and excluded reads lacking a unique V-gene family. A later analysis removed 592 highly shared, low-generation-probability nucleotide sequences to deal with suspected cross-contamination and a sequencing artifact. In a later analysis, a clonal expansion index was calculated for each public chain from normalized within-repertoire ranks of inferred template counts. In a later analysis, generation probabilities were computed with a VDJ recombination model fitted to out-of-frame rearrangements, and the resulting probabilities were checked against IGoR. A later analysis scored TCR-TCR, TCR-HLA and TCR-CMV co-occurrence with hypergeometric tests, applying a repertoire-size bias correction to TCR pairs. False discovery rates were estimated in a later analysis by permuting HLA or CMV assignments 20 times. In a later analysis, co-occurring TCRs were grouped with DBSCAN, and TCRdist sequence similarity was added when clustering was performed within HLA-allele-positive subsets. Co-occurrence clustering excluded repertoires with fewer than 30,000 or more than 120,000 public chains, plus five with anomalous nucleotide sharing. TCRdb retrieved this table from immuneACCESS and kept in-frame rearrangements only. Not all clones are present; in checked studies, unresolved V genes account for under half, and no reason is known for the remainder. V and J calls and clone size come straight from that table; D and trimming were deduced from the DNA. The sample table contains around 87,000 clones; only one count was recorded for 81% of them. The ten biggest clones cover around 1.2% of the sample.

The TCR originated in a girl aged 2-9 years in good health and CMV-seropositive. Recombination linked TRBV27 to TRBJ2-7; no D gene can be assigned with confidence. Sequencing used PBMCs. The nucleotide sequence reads TGTGCCAGCAGGGCCACCTACGAGCAGTACTTC. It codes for CASRATYEQYF.